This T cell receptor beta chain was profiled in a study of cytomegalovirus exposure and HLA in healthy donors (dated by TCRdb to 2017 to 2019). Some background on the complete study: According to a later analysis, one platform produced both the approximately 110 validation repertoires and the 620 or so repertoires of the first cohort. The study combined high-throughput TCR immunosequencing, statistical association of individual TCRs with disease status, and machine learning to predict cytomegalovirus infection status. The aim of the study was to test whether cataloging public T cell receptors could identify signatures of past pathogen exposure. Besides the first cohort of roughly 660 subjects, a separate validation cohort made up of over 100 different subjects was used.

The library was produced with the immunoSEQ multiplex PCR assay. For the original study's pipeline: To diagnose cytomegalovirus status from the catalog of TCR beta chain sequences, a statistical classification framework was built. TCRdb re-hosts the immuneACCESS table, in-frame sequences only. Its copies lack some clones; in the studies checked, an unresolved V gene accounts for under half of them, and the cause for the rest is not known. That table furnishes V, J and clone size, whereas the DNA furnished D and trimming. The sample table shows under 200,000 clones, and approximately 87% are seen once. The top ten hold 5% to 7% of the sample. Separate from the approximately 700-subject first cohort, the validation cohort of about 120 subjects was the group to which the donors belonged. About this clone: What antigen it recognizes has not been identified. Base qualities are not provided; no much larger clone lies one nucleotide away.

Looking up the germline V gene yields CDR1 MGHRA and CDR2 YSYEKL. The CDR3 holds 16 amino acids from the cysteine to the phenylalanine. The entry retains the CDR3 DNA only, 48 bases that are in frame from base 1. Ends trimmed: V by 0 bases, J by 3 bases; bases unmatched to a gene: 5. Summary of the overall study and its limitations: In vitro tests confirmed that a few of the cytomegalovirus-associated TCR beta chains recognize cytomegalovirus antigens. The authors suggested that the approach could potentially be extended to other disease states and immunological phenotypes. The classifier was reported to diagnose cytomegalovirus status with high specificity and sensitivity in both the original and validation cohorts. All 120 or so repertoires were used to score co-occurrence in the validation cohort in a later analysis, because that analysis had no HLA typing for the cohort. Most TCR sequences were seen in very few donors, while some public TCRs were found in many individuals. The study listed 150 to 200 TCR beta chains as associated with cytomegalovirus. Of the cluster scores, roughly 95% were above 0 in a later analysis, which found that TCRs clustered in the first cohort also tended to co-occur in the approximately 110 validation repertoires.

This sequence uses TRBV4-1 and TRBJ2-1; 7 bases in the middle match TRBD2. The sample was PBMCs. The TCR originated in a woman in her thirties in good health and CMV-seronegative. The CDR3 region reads CASSQDWLAGYNEQFF. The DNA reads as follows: TGCGCCAGCAGCCAAGATTGGTTAGCGGGCTACAATGAGCAGTTCTTC.